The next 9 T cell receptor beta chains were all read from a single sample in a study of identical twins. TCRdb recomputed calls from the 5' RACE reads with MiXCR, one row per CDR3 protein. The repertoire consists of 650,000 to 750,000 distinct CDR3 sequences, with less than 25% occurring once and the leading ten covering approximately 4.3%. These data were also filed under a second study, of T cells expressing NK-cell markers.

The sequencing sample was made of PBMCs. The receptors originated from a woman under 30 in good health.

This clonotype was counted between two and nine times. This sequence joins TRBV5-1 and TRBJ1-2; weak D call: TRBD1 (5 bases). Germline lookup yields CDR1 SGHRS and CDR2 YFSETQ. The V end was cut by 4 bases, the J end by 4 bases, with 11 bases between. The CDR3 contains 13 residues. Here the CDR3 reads CASSPGTTYGYTF. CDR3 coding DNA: TGCGCCAGCAGCCCGGGGACCACCTATGGCTACACCTTC.

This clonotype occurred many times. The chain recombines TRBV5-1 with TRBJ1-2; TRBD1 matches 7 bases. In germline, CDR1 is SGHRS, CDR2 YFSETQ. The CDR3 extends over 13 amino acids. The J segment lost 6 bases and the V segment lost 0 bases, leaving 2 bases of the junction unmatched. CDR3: CASSLGQGDGYTF. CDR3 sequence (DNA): TGCGCCAGCAGCTTGGGACAGGGAGATGGCTACACCTTC.

CDR3 sequence (DNA): TGTGCCAGCAGTTACAGGGTTAGCGGTCCCTACGAGCAGTACTTC. This translates into CASSYRVSGPYEQYF. The V call is TRBV6-5, the J call TRBJ2-7, with D maybe TRBD2 (6 bases). This CDR3 has 15 residues. Germline V gene lookup returns CDR1 MNHEY and CDR2 SVGAGI. Between the trimmed V and J ends, which lost 2 bases and 2 bases, there was a span of 13 bases.

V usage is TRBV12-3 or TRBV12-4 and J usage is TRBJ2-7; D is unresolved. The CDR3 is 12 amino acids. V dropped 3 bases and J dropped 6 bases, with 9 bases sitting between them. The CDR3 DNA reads TGTGCCAGCAGTTTTGTCCCTTCCGAGCAGTACTTC. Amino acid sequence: CASSFVPSEQYF.

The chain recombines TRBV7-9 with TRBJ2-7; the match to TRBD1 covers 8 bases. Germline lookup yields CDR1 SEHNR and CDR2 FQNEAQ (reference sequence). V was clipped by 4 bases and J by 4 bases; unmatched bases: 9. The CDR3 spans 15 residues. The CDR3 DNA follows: TGTGCCAGCAGCTCAGTACCCCAGGGGGCGTACGAGCAGTACTTC. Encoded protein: CASSSVPQGAYEQYF.

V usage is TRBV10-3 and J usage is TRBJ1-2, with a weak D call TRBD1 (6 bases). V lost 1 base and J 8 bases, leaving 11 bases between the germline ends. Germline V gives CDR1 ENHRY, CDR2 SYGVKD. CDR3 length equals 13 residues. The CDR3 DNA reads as TGTGCCATCAGTGAGTACGGACAGAGCGGCTACACCTTC. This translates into CAISEYGQSGYTF.

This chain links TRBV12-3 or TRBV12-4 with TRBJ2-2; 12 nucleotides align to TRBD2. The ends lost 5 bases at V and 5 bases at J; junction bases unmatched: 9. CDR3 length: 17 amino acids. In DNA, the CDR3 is TGTGCCAGCAGTCCACTGACTAGCGGGAGACGAACCGGGGAGCTGTTTTTT. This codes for CASSPLTSGRRTGELFF.

Here the CDR3 reads CASSRFGTSARTQYF. The CDR3 DNA reads as TGTGCCAGCAGTCGGTTCGGGACTAGTGCAAGAACGCAGTATTTT. The chain carries TRBV12-3 or TRBV12-4 and TRBJ2-3, with 8 bases identical to TRBD2. The CDR3 loop spans 15 amino acids. After removal of 5 bases from V and 9 bases from J, the junction contained 13 bases not matched to a gene.

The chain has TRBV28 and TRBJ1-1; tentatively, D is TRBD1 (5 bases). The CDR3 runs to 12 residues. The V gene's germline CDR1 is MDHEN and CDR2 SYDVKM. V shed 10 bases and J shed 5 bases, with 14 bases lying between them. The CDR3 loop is CATQGSGTEAFF. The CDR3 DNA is TGTGCCACGCAGGGTTCTGGAACTGAAGCTTTCTTT.